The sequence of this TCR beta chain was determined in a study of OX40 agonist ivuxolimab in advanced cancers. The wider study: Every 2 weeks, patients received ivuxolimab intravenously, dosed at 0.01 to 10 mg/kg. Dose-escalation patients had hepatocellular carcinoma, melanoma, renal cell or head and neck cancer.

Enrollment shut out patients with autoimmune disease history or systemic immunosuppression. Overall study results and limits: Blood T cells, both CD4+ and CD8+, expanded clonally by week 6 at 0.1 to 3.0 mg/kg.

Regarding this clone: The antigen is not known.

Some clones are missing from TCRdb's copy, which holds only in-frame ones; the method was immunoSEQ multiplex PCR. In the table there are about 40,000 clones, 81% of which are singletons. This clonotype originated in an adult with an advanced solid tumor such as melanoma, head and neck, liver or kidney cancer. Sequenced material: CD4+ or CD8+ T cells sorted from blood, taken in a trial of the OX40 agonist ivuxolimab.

CDR3 sequence (DNA): TGTGCCAGCAGTGGTGGAAGGGCGGTCGAGCAGTACTTC. It translates to CASSGGRAVEQYF. The chain recombines TRBV2 with TRBJ2-7; D gene unclear. Germline CDR1 is SNHLY and CDR2 is FYNNEI. V lost 4 bases and J lost 6, with 13 bases in between. This CDR3 spans 13 amino acids.